The entry below describes one T cell receptor beta chain. Its antigen is unidentified. This table comes from immunoSEQ multiplex PCR, and its TCRdb copy is limited to in-frame clones, with some not included. The sample holds 250,000 to 300,000 clones, approximately 83% seen once. An approximately 130-subject validation cohort, separate from the approximately 720-subject first cohort, supplied the donors. These data are taken from a study of cytomegalovirus exposure and HLA in healthy donors. Study results and limitations: Using the classifier, cytomegalovirus status was reportedly diagnosed with high specificity and sensitivity. The TCR clusters that emerged in the first cohort tended, a later analysis found, to co-occur in the approximately 120 validation repertoires.

The germline CDR1 and CDR2 sequences are SEHNR and FQNEAQ (reference sequence). Between the trimmed V and J ends, which lost 5 bases and 4 bases, there was a span of 20 bases. CDR3 size: 16 residues. The rearrangement links TRBV7-9 to TRBJ1-2; D not certain. Sequencing was performed on PBMCs. The sequence was obtained from a woman aged 18-29 years in good health and CMV-seronegative. CDR3 DNA sequence: TGTGCCAGCAGCGGAACCGGGTTCCACCACGCCTATGGCTACACCTTC. Its translation: CASSGTGFHHAYGYTF.